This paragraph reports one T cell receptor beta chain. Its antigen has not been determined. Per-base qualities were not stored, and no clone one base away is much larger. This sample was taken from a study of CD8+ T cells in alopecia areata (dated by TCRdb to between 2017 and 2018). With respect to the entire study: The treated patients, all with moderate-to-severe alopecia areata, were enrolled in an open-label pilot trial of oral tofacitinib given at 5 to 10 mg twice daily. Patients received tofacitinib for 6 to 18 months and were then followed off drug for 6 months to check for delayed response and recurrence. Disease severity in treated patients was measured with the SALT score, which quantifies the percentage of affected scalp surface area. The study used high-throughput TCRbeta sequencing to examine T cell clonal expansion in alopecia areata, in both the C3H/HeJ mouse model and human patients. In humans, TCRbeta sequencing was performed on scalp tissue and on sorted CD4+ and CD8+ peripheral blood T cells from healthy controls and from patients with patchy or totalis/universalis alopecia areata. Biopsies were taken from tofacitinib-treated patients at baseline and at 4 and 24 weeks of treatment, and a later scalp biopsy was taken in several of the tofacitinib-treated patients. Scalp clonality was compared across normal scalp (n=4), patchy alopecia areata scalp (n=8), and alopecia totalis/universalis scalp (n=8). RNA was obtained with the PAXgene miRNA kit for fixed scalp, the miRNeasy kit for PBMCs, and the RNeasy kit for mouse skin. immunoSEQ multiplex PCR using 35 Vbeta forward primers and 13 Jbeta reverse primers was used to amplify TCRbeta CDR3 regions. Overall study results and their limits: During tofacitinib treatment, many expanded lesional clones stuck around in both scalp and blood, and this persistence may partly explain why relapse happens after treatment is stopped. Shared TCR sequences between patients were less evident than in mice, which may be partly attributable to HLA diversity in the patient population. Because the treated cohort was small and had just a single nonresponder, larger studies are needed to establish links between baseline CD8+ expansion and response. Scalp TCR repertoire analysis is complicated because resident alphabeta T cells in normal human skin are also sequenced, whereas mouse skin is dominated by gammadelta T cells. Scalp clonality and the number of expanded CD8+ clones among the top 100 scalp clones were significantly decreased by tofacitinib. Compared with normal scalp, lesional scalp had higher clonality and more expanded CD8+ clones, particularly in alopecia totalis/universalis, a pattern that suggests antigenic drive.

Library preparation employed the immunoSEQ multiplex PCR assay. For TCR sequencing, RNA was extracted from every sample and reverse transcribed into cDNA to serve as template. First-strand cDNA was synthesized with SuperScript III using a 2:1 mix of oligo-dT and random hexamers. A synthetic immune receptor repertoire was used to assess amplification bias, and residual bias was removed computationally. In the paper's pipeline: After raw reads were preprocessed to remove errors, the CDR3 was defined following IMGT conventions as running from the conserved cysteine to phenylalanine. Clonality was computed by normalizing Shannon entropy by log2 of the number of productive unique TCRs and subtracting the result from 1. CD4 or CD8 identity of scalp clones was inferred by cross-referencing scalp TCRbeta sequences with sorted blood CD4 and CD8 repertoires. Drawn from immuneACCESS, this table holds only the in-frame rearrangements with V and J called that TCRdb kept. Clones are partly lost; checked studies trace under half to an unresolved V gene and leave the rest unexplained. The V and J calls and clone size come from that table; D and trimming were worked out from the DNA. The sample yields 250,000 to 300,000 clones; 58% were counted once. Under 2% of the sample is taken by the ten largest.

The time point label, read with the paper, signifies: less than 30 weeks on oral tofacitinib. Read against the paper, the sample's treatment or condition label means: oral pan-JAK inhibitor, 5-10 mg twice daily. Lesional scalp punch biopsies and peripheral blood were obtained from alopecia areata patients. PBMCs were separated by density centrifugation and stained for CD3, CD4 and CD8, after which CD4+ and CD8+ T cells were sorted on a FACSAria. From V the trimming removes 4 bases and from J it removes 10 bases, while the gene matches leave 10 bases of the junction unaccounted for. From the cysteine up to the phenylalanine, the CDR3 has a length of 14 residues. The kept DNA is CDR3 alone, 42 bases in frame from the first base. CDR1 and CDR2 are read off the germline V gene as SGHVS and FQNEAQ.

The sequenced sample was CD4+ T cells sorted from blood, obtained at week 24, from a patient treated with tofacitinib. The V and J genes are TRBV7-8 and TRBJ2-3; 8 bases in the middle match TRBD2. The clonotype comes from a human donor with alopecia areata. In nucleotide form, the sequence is TGTGCCAGCAGCTCGGGGGGGGCCCTGGTCGCGCAGTATTTT. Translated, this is CASSSGGALVAQYF.